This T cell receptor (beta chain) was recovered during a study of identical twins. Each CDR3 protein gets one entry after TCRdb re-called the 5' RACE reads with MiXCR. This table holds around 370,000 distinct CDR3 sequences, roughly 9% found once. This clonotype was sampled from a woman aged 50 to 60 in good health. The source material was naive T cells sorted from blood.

CDR3 DNA sequence: TGCAGTGCCCTGCGAGGGTTGGATACGCAGTATTTT. Translated, it gives CSALRGLDTQYF. V usage is TRBV20-1 and J usage is TRBJ2-3, with D possibly matching TRBD2 (5 bases). The V gene's germline CDR1 is DFQATT and CDR2 SNEGSKA (reference sequence). V was trimmed by 6 bases and J by 6 bases, leaving 13 bases between them. The CDR3 totals 12 residues.